The 9 T cell receptor beta chains listed next were all sequenced from one sample in a study of blood T cell repertoires in COVID-19. Sequencing used immunoSEQ multiplex PCR; TCRdb keeps in-frame clones, though not all of them. The repertoire holds fewer than 300,000 clones, with around 82% as singletons. The sample was peripheral blood. The receptor source for this set is a human donor with COVID-19, enrolled during active disease. The donor label of this sample is uncertain.

The chain employs TRBV4-1 and TRBJ2-1; 8 bases line up with TRBD1. The germline CDR1 and CDR2 sequences are MGHRA and YSYEKL. The CDR3 runs to 16 residues. V gave up 1 base and J gave up 6 bases; unmatched junction bases: 8. DNA for the CDR3: TGCGCCAGCAGCCAAGCCGACAGGGGAGTCGCCAATGAGCAGTTCTTC. The encoded protein is CASSQADRGVANEQFF.

Only one count was recorded for this clone. The chain carries TRBV5-1 and TRBJ2-1, with 8 bases identical to TRBD1. The CDR3 consists of 14 residues. CDR1 is SGHRS, CDR2 YFSETQ, per germline. V gave up 4 bases and J gave up 7 bases; unmatched junction bases: 7. The CDR3 DNA sequence: TGCGCCAGCAGCCCGGGACAGGAGTGGAATGAGCAGTTCTTC. Its translation is CASSPGQEWNEQFF.

The chain joins TRBV21-1 to TRBJ2-7; the D call of TRBD2 is as the table states it, not checked on the DNA. TRBV21-1 counts as a pseudogene. The CDR3 is 15 residues long. Here the CDR3 DNA reads TGTGCCAGCAGCATCGAGAATAGCGGGAGTTACGAGCAGTACTTC. Its protein product is CASSIENSGSYEQYF.

The V gene is TRBV28, the J gene TRBJ2-5; possibly TRBD1 for D (6 bases). V lost 8 bases, J lost 5 bases, and 24 bases lay in between. Per germline, CDR1 MDHEN and CDR2 SYDVKM. This CDR3 is built from 16 residues. This CDR3 is CASADFIQGGSETQYF. The CDR3 coding sequence is TGTGCCAGCGCCGATTTCATACAGGGCGGCTCGGAGACCCAGTACTTC. Together with reference TRBV28 and TRBJ2-5, the CDR3 gives the full variable domain: DVKVTQSSRYLVKRTGEKVFLECVQDMDHENMFWYRQDPGLGLRLIYFSYDVKMKEKGDIPEGYSVSREKKERFSLILESASTNQTSMYLCASADFIQGGSETQYFGPGTRLLVL.

V is TRBV5-1 and J is TRBJ2-3, with D unresolved. The CDR3 length is 15 residues. Germline assignment: CDR1 SGHRS and CDR2 YFSETQ. Trimming left V 0 bases short and J 2 bases short, with 10 bases between. CDR3 sequence: CASSLAVVLTDTQYF. Here the CDR3 DNA reads TGCGCCAGCAGCTTGGCCGTAGTTCTCACAGATACGCAGTATTTT.

V and J are TRBV10-3 and TRBJ2-2; 8 nucleotides agree with TRBD2. The V segment lost 0 bases and the J segment 6 bases; nucleotides outside the gene matches: 9. The germline V gene has CDR1 ENHRY and CDR2 SYGVKD. The CDR3 spans 17 residues. CDR3 coding DNA: TGTGCCATCAGTGAGTCGAACCCGGGAGGGGGGCCCGGGGAGCTGTTTTTT. It codes for CAISESNPGGGPGELFF.

This rearrangement joins TRBV18 to TRBJ2-7; 7 bases fit TRBD1. CDR1 KGHSH and CDR2 LQKENI come from the germline V gene. This CDR3 spans 14 amino acids. The trim removed 3 bases at V and 3 bases at J, leaving 5 bases unmatched. CDR3 nucleotides: TGTGCCAGCTCACCCACAGGGGATTACTACGAGCAGTACTTC. Residues: CASSPTGDYYEQYF. The complete variable domain, with remaining parts taken from reference TRBV18 and TRBJ2-7, reads NAGVMQNPRHLVRRRGQEARLRCSPMKGHSHVYWYRQLPEEGLKFMVYLQKENIIDESGMPKERFSAEFPKEGPSILRIQQVVRGDSAAYFCASSPTGDYYEQYFGPGTRLTVT.

J is TRBJ2-7 and V is TRBV28, with TRBD2 as a possible D gene (6 bases). Between the trimmed V and J ends, which lost 6 bases and 3 bases, there was a span of 18 bases. The CDR3 is made up of 15 amino acids. Per germline, CDR1 MDHEN and CDR2 SYDVKM. This CDR3 is CASRGWGRYGYEQYF. DNA of the CDR3: TGTGCCAGCAGGGGATGGGGGAGGTATGGCTACGAGCAGTACTTC.

The chain combines TRBV19 with TRBJ1-3; D remains unclear. The CDR3 contains 15 residues. V was cut by 4 bases and J by 1 base, with 11 bases left in between. CDR1 and CDR2 (germline): LNHDA, SQIVND (reference sequence). Written as DNA, the CDR3 is TGTGCCAGTAGTACCCTTCCAGATTCTGGAAACACCATATATTTT. This encodes CASSTLPDSGNTIYF.